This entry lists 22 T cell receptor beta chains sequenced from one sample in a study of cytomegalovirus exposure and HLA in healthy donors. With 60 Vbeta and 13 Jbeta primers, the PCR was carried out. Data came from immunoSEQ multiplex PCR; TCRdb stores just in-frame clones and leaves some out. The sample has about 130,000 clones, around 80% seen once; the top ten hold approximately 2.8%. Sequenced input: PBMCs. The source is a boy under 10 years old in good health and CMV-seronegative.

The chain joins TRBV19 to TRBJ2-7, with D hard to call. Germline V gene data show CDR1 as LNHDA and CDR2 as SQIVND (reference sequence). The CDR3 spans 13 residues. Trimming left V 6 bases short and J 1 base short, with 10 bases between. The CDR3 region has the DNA TGTGCCAGTAGACAGCAGGCGTCCTACGAGCAGTACTTC. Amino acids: CASRQQASYEQYF.

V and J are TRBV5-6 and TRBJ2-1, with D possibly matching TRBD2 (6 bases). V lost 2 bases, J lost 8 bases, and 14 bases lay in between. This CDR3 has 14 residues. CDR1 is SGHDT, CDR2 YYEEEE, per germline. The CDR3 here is CASSLWEAGDEQFF. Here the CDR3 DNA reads TGTGCCAGCAGCTTATGGGAGGCAGGTGATGAGCAGTTCTTC.

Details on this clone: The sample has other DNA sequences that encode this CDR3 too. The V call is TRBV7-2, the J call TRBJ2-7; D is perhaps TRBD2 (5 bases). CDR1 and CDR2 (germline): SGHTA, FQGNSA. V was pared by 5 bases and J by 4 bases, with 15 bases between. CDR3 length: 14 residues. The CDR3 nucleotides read TGTGCCAGCAGCCATGGAGAGGGCGGGTACGAGCAGTACTTC. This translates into CASSHGEGGYEQYF. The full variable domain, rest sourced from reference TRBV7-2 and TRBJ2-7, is GAGVSQSPSNKVTEKGKDVELRCDPISGHTALYWYRQSLGQGLEFLIYFQGNSAPDKSGLPSDRFSAERTGGSVSTLTIQRTQQEDSAVYLCASSHGEGGYEQYFGPGTRLTVT.

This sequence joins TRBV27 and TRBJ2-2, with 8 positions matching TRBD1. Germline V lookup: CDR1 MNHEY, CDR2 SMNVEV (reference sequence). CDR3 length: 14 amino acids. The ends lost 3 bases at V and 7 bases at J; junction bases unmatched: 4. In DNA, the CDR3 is TGTGCCAGCAGTTTCGCAGGGGGCAGCGGGGAGCTGTTTTTT. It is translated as CASSFAGGSGELFF.

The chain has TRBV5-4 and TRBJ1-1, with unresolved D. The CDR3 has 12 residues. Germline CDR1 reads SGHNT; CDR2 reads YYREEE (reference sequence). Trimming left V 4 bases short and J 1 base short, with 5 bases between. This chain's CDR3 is CASSTRNTEAFF. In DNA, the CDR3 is TGTGCCAGCAGCACACGGAACACTGAAGCTTTCTTT.

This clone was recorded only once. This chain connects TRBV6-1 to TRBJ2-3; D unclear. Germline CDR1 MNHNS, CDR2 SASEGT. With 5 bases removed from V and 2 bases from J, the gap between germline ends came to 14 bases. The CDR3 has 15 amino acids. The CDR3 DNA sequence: TGTGCCAGCAGTACCCGCCGTGGGCACACAGATACGCAGTATTTT. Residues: CASSTRRGHTDTQYF.

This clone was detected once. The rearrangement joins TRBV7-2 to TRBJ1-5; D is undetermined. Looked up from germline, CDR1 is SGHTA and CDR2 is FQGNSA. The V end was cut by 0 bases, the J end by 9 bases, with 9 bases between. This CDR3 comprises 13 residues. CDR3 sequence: CASSLAPVRPQHF. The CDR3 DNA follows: TGTGCCAGCAGCTTAGCGCCGGTTCGGCCCCAGCATTTT.

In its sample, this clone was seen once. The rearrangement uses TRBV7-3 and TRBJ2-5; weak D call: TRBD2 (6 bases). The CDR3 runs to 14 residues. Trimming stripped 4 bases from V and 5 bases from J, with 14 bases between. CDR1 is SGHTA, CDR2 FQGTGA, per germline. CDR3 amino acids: CASSSGVGRETQYF. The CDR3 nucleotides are TGTGCCAGCAGCTCAGGTGTAGGGAGGGAGACCCAGTACTTC.

In nucleotides, the CDR3 is TGCGCCAGCAGCCCGTCGGGACTAGCGGGAGAAGAGCAGTTCTTC. Protein: CASSPSGLAGEEQFF. V usage is TRBV4-3 and J usage is TRBJ2-1, with TRBD2 matching 14 bases. The junction had 6 bases not matched to a gene; V was cut back by 4 bases and J by 10 bases. The CDR3 is 15 amino acids. Per the germline V gene, CDR1 is LGHNA and CDR2 is YSLEER.

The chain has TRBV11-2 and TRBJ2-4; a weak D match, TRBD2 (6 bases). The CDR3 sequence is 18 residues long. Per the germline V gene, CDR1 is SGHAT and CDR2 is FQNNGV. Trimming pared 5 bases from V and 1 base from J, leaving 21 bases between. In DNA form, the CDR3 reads TGTGCCAGCAGCGACCGACTAGGCCAGATTCTCGCCAAAAACATTCAGTACTTC. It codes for CASSDRLGQILAKNIQYF.

CDR3 sequence reads: CASSQWRAGAPYEQYV. The CDR3 coding sequence is TGCGCCAGCAGTCAATGGCGAGCGGGAGCCCCCTACGAGCAGTACGTC. The chain uses TRBV23-1 and TRBJ2-7, with 8 bases identical to TRBD2. TRBV23-1 is marked as an open reading frame, function uncertain. J was trimmed by 2 bases and V by 1 base; bases with no gene match: 7. The CDR3 is 16 amino acids.

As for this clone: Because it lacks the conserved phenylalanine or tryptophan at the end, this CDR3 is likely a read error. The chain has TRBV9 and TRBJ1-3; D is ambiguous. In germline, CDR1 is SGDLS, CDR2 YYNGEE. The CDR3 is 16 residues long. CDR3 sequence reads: CASSVGQVFSGNTIYL. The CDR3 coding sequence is TGTGCCAGTAGCGTAGGCCAGGTCTTCTCTGGAAACACCATATATCTT.

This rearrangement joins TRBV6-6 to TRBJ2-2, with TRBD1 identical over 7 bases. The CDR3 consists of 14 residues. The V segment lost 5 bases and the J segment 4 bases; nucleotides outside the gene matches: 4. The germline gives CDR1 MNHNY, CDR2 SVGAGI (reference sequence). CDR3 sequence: CASSEDRSTGELFF. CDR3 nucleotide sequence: TGTGCCAGCAGTGAGGACAGGTCCACCGGGGAGCTGTTTTTT.

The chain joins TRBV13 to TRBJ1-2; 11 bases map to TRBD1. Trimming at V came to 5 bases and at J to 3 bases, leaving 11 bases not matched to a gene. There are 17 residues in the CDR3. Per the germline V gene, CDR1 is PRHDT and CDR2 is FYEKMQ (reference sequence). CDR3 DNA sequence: TGTGCCAGCAGCGATCTTTTTAAGGACAGGGGGCACTATGGCTACACCTTC. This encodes CASSDLFKDRGHYGYTF. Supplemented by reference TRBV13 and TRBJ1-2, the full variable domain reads AAGVIQSPRHLIKEKRETATLKCYPIPRHDTVYWYQQGPGQDPQFLISFYEKMQSDKGSIPDRFSAQQFSDYHSELNMSSLELGDSALYFCASSDLFKDRGHYGYTFGSGTRLTVV.

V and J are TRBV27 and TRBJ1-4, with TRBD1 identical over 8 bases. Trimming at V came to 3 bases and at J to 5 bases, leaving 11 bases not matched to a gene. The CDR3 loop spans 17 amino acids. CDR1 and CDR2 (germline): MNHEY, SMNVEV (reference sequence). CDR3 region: CASSFFYRGKGNEKLFF. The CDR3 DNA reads TGTGCCAGCAGTTTCTTTTACAGGGGGAAGGGAAATGAAAAACTGTTTTTT.

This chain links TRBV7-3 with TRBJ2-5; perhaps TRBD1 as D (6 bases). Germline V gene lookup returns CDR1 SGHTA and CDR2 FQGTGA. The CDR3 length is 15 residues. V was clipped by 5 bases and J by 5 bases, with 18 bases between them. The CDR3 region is CASSPSEGVGETQYF. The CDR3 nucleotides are TGTGCCAGCAGCCCATCTGAGGGGGTAGGGGAGACCCAGTACTTC.

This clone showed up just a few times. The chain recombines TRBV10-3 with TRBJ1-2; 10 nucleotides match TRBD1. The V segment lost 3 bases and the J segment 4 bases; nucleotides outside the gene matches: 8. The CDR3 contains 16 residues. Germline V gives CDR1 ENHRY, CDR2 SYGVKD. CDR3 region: CAISDPDRGLGYGYTF. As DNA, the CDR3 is TGTGCCATCAGTGACCCCGACAGGGGGCTGGGCTATGGCTACACCTTC.

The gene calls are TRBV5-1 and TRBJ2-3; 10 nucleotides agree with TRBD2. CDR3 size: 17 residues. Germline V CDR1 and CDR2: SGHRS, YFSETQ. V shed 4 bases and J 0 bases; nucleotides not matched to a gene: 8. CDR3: CASSPWTSGTSTDTQYF. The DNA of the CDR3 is TGCGCCAGCAGCCCCTGGACTAGCGGTACTAGCACAGATACGCAGTATTTT. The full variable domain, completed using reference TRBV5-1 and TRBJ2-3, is KAGVTQTPRYLIKTRGQQVTLSCSPISGHRSVSWYQQTPGQGLQFLFEYFSETQRNKGNFPGRFSGRQFSNSRSEMNVSTLELGDSALYLCASSPWTSGTSTDTQYFGPGTRLTVL.

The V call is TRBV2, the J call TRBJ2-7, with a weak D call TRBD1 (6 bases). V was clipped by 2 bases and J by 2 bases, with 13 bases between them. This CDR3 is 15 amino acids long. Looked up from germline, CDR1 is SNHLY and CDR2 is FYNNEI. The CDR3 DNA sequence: TGTGCCAGCAGTGAAAATTCAGGGGCTCCCTACGAGCAGTACGTC. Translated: CASSENSGAPYEQYV.

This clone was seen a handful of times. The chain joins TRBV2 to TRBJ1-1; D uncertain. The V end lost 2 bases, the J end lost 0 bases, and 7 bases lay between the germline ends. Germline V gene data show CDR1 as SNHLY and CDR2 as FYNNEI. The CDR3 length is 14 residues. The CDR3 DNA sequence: TGTGCCAGCAGTGAACTGGTAGTGAACACTGAAGCTTTCTTT. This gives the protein CASSELVVNTEAFF.

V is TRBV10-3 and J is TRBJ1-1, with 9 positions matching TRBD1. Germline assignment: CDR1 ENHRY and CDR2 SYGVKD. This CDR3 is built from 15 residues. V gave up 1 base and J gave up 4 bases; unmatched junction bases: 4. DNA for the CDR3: TGTGCCATCAGTGAGTTTGGGACAGGGAGCACTGAAGCTTTCTTT. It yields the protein CAISEFGTGSTEAFF.

DNA for the CDR3: TGTGCCAGCAGTGCACTTGAGCAGTTCTTC. It yields the protein CASSALEQFF. The V gene is TRBV6-1, the J gene TRBJ2-1; D gene unclear. Germline CDR1 reads MNHNS; CDR2 reads SASEGT. V dropped 4 bases and J dropped 9 bases, with 4 bases sitting between them. The CDR3 runs 10 residues.